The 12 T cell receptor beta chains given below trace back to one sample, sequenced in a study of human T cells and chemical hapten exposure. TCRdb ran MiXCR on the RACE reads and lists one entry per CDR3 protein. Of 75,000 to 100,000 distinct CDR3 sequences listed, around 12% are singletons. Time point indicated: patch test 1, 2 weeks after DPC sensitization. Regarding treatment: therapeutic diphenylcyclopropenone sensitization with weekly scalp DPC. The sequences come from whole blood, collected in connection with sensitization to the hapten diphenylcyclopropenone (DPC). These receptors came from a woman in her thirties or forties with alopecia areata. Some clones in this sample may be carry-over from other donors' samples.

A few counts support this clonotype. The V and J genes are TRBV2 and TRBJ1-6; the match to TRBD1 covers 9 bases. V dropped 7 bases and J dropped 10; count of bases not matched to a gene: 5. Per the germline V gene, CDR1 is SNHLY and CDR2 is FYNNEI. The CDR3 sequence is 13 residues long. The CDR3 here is CASMDRGGSPLHF. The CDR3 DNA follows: TGTGCCAGCATGGACAGGGGTGGGTCACCCCTCCACTTT.

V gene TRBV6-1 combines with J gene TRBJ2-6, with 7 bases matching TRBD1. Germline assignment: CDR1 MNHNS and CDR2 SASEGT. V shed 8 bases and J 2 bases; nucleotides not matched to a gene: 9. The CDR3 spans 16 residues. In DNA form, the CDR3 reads TGTGCCAGCGGGATTCAAGGGGGCGCTGGGGCCAACGTCCTGACTTTC. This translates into CASGIQGGAGANVLTF.

This CDR3 reads CASALCQSNSNQPQHF. In nucleotides, the CDR3 is TGTGCCAGCGCACTTTGTCAGAGTAATAGCAATCAGCCCCAGCATTTT. This chain connects TRBV21-1 to TRBJ1-5. TRBV21-1 is a pseudogene. The CDR3 loop spans 16 amino acids.

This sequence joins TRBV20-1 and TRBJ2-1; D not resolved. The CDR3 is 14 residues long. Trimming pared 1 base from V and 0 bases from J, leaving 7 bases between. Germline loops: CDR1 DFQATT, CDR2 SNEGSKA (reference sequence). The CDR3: CSARAEISYNEQFF. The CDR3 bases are TGCAGTGCTAGAGCGGAAATCTCCTACAATGAGCAGTTCTTC.

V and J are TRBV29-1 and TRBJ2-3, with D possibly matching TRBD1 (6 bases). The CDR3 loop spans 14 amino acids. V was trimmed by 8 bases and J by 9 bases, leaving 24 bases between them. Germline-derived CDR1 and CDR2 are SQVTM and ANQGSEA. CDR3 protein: CSILPGPRQGTQYF. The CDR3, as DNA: TGCAGCATTCTCCCGGGACCCCGGCAGGGGACGCAGTATTTT.

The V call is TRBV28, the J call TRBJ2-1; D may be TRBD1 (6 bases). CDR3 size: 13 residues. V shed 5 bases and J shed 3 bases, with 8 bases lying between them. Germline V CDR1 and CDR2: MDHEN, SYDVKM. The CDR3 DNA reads TGTGCCAGCAGTGCGGACAGCTACAATGAGCAGTTCTTC. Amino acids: CASSADSYNEQFF.

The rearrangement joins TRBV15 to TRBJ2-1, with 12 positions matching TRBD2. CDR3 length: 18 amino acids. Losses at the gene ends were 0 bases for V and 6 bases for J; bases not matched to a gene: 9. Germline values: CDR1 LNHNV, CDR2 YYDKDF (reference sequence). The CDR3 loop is CATSRETTSGSVFNEQFF. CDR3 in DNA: TGTGCCACCAGCAGAGAAACGACTAGCGGGAGCGTCTTCAATGAGCAGTTCTTC.

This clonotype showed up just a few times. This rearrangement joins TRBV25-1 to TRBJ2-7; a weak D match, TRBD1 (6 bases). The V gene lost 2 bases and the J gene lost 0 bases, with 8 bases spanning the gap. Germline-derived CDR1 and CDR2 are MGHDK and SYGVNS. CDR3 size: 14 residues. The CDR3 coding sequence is TGTGCCAGCAGTGAAGACAGGAGCTCCTACGAGCAGTACTTC. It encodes CASSEDRSSYEQYF.

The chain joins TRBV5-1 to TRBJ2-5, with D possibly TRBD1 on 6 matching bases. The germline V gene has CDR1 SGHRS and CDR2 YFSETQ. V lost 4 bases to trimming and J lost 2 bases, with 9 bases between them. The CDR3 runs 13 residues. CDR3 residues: CASSTGQQETQYF. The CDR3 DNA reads TGCGCCAGCAGCACCGGACAGCAAGAGACCCAGTACTTC.

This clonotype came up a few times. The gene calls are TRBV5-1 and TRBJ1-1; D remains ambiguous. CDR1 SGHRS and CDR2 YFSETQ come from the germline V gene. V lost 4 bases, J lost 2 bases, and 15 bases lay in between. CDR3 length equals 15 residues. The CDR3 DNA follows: TGCGCCAGCAGCCCGAAAGCCCGAGGAAACACTGAAGCTTTCTTT. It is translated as CASSPKARGNTEAFF. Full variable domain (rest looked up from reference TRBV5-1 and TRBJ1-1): KAGVTQTPRYLIKTRGQQVTLSCSPISGHRSVSWYQQTPGQGLQFLFEYFSETQRNKGNFPGRFSGRQFSNSRSEMNVSTLELGDSALYLCASSPKARGNTEAFFGQGTRLTVV.

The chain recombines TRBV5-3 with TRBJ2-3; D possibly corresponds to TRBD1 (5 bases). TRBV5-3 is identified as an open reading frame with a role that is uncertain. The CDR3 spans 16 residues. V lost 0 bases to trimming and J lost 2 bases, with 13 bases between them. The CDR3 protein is CARSLAERQYTDTQYF. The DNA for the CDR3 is TGTGCCAGAAGCTTGGCGGAAAGACAGTACACAGATACGCAGTATTTT.

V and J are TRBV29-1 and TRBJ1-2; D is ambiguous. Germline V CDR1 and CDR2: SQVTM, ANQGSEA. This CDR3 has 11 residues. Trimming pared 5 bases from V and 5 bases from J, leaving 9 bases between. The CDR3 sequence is CSVTVNYGYTF. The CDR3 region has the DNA TGCAGCGTTACGGTGAATTATGGCTACACCTTC.